The clone carrying this T cell receptor beta chain was detected a few times. What it recognizes is unknown. CDR3 length: 14 residues. Trimming cost V 5 bases and J 11 bases, with 22 bases left between them. Germline V gene lookup returns CDR1 GTSNPN and CDR2 SVGIG (reference sequence). PCR was performed using 60 Vbeta and 13 Jbeta primers. TCRdb's copy holds only in-frame clones and misses some; the assay was immunoSEQ multiplex PCR. The sample holds about 82,000 clones, over 9.5% seen once. These data originate in a study of cytomegalovirus exposure and HLA in healthy donors. Study background: A previous analysis identified approximately 110 million unique TCR beta sequences derived from around 200 million T cells.

Broader study findings: Only CMV serostatus was available as immune exposure information. TCR association rates varied by HLA locus in a later analysis, with DRB1 highest and HLA-C lowest. Sequencing artifact likely explains a cluster of highly shared sequence variants.

The source of this sequence is a man aged 55 to 70 in good health and CMV-seropositive. The chain carries TRBV30 and TRBJ1-5; the D gene is possibly TRBD1 (5 bases). Sequenced sample: PBMCs. CDR3: CAWGVGGQGWAQHF. In DNA form, the CDR3 reads TGTGCCTGGGGGGTGGGAGGGCAGGGTTGGGCCCAGCATTTT.